These T cell receptor beta chains were read from a single sample in a study of blood T cells in healthy people across ages. Each CDR3 protein is one row after TCRdb ran MiXCR on the 5' RACE reads. The data contain about 930,000 distinct CDR3 sequences, roughly 28% of them singletons. These sequences were also reported in another study, on T cells of mothers and their children.

The sample was blood. Receptor source: a woman aged 40 to 50 in good health. CDR3s include the opening cysteine and the closing phenylalanine or tryptophan. Each record gives: J gene, V gene, CDR3 length, D gene, clone size, CDR3 DNA, CDR3 protein. The D gene is left open where the match is weak. The size entry is marked missing in some rows and otherwise reads once, few, many or a size class.

TRBJ2-5	TRBV9	17	.	.	TGTGCCAGCAGCGTTGGAGGGTCCAGCATAGCGGAAGAGACCCAGTACTTC	CASSVGGSSIAEETQYF
TRBJ2-2	TRBV29-1	15	TRBD2	.	TGCAGCGTTACCCGACTAGCGGGGAAAACCGGGGAGCTGTTTTTT	CSVTRLAGKTGELFF
TRBJ1-5	TRBV10-3	16	.	.	TGTGCCATCAGTGAGGGCCGGGACTCCCGCAATCAGCCCCAGCATTTT	CAISEGRDSRNQPQHF
TRBJ2-1	TRBV10-3	13	TRBD1	.	TGTGCCTCACAGGGGAGAACTAATAGTGAGCAGTTCTTC	CASQGRTNSEQFF
TRBJ2-5	TRBV18	16	TRBD2	.	TGTGCCAGCTCACCACAAGGGCAGGGACTAAAAGAGACCCAGTACTTC	CASSPQGQGLKETQYF
TRBJ1-2	TRBV12-3/TRBV12-4	16	.	.	TGTGCCAGCAGTCTTGTCCCCCCACAGGCCGATCGGGGCTACACCTTC	CASSLVPPQADRGYTF
TRBJ2-1	TRBV4-3	16	.	few	TGCGCCAGCAGCCAAGTTGGCAGGGGTTTCCGCATCCCCCAGTTCTTC	CASSQVGRGFRIPQFF
TRBJ2-5	TRBV7-2	15	TRBD2	many	TGTGCCAGCAGCCCTCTTGGGGGGGACGTAGAGACCCAGTACTTC	CASSPLGGDVETQYF
TRBJ1-1	TRBV6-5	13	.	few	TGTGCCAGTAGTCAGTTGATTAACACTGAAGCTTTCTTT	CASSQLINTEAFF
TRBJ2-7	TRBV3-1	14	TRBD1	many	TGTGCCAGCAGCCGAGGGACAGGGGGCGGCGAGCAGTACTTC	CASSRGTGGGEQYF
TRBJ2-3	TRBV6-2/TRBV6-3	13	.	.	TGTGCCAGCAGTTACATATCGACAGATACGCAGTATTTT	CASSYISTDTQYF
TRBJ1-1	TRBV6-6	13	.	few	TGTGCCAGCAGTCCGGATTGGGGCACTGAAGCTTTCTTT	CASSPDWGTEAFF
TRBJ2-3	TRBV12-3/TRBV12-4	14	.	many	TGTGCCAGCAGTTTCCAGGTACTCACAGATACGCAGTATTTT	CASSFQVLTDTQYF
TRBJ2-3	TRBV4-1	15	.	many	TGCGCCAGCAGCCAGATCGGGACTAGCACAGATACGCAGTATTTT	CASSQIGTSTDTQYF
TRBJ2-1	TRBV7-9	16	TRBD2	few	TGTGCCAGCAGCTTAGTCAGCGGGGGGACTCGCAATGAGCAGTTCTTC	CASSLVSGGTRNEQFF
TRBJ1-1	TRBV11-2	14	.	few	TGTGCCAGCAGCATGACATCGACGAACACTGAAGCTTTCTTT	CASSMTSTNTEAFF
TRBJ1-2	TRBV7-2	14	.	few	TGTGCCAGCAGCCAGGTGGGCAGGGCAAATGGCTACACCTTC	CASSQVGRANGYTF
TRBJ2-7	TRBV28	13	.	.	TGTGCCAGCAGCGTAGAGATCCTCTACGAGCAGTACTTC	CASSVEILYEQYF
TRBJ1-2	TRBV7-9	14	.	.	TGTGCCAGCAGCCTCCGGGACACTAACTATGGCTACACCTTC	CASSLRDTNYGYTF
TRBJ2-1	TRBV10-3	11	.	.	TGTGCCATCAGGGGCCTCAATGAGCAGTTCTTC	CAIRGLNEQFF
TRBJ2-5	TRBV9	17	.	.	TGTGTCAGCAGCGTAGCCTACTCATCAGGGATCCAAGAGACCCAGTACTTC	CVSSVAYSSGIQETQYF
TRBJ2-5	TRBV4-2	15	TRBD2	.	TGTGCCAGCAGCCCTACGGGACTAGCGGGAGACGCAAAGTACTTC	CASSPTGLAGDAKYF
TRBJ1-5	TRBV28	15	TRBD1	.	TGTGCCAGCAGTTTCCAGACAGGGGGCGGTCAGCCCCAGCATTTT	CASSFQTGGGQPQHF
TRBJ1-2	TRBV7-9	14	TRBD1	.	TGTGCCAGCAGCGAGGGACAGACTAACTATGGCTACACCTTC	CASSEGQTNYGYTF
TRBJ1-6	TRBV27	16	TRBD1	.	TGTGCCAGCAGTTCCTCCAGGGGGCTCTATAATTCACCCCTCCACTTT	CASSSSRGLYNSPLHF
TRBJ1-2	TRBV3-1	14	.	.	TGTGCCAGCAGCCACCGAGACAGGCCCGGTGGCTACACCTTC	CASSHRDRPGGYTF
TRBJ2-7	TRBV27	15	.	.	TGTGCCAGCAGCGTAGACCCAGGCGTCTCCTACGAGCAGTACTTC	CASSVDPGVSYEQYF
TRBJ2-3	TRBV27	15	.	few	TGTGCCAGCAGGTCCGGGCCCGCGGGCCGGTATACGCAGTATTTT	CASRSGPAGRYTQYF
TRBJ2-7	TRBV27	15	.	many	TGTGCCAGCAGTTTGCAGGCCCATTTAACCTACGAGCAGTACTTC	CASSLQAHLTYEQYF
TRBJ2-1	TRBV12-3/TRBV12-4	11	.	many	TGTGCCAGCAGTTTAACGGGTGAGCAGTTCTTC	CASSLTGEQFF
TRBJ2-3	TRBV6-2/TRBV6-3	16	.	few	TGTGCCAGCAGTTACGGTCTAGCGTTTTCCACAGATACGCAGTATTTT	CASSYGLAFSTDTQYF
TRBJ1-1	TRBV4-3	15	TRBD1	few	TGCGCCAGCAGCCAAGGAGGGGGCAGGAACACTGAAGCTTTCTTT	CASSQGGGRNTEAFF
TRBJ1-2	TRBV7-2	15	.	.	TGCGCCAGCAGCTTAAGGCCGACAGAGAACTATGGCCACACCTTC	CASSLRPTENYGHTF
TRBJ1-2	TRBV30	13	.	.	TGTGCCTGGAGTCTACTGAATAACTATGGCTACACCTTC	CAWSLLNNYGYTF
TRBJ1-2	TRBV5-4	16	.	.	TGTGCCAGCAGCCCACGGGGTGGGGGCGCCGAGTATGGCTACACCTTC	CASSPRGGGAEYGYTF
TRBJ1-1	TRBV5-1	14	.	.	TGCGCCAGCAGCTCGGACCTGGATGTACGACGGGCCTTCTTT	CASSSDLDVRRAFF
TRBJ1-2	TRBV7-2	13	TRBD1	.	TGTGCCAGCAGGATGACAGGGGGCCGGGGCTACACCTTC	CASRMTGGRGYTF
TRBJ2-4	TRBV4-2	16	.	few	TGTGCCAGCAGCCATTTGACTGGCAACTCCTACAATGAGCAGTACTTC	CASSHLTGNSYNEQYF
TRBJ1-1	TRBV12-3/TRBV12-4	16	.	few	TGTGCCAGCAGTTTAGACTACACAGGGAGTAGCACTGAAGCTTTCTTT	CASSLDYTGSSTEAFF
TRBJ2-2	TRBV27	15	.	.	TGTGCCAGCAGTTTCTCCCGGGACGGACGCGGGGAGCTGTTTTTT	CASSFSRDGRGELFF
TRBJ2-5	TRBV11-2	15	.	.	TGTGCCAGCAGCTTAGATCCGGGCAATCAAGAGACCCAGTACTTC	CASSLDPGNQETQYF
TRBJ2-7	TRBV12-3/TRBV12-4	13	.	.	TGTGCCAGCAGCTCCGGGAGACTCTACGAGCGGTACTTC	CASSSGRLYERYF